This T cell receptor beta chain was sequenced in a study of shared clonotypes between healthy human individuals. Some clones are missing from TCRdb's copy, which holds only in-frame ones; the method was immunoSEQ multiplex PCR. The table lists about 2.5 million clones, roughly 90% of them singletons. In germline, CDR1 is SGHTA, CDR2 FQGNSA. This CDR3 spans 17 amino acids. J gave up 3 bases and V 5 bases, and 9 bases lay outside the gene matches. Specimen: naive CD4+ T cells from PBMCs. Subset in this sample: CD45RA+ positively selected. The chain links TRBV7-2 to TRBJ2-2; TRBD2 matches 10 bases. The sequence came from a man younger than 30 in good health. Some clones in this sample may be carry-over from other donors' samples. The CDR3 reads CASSLLSSGRYTGELFF. Written as DNA, the CDR3 is TGTGCCAGCAGCCTGCTCTCTAGCGGGAGATACACCGGGGAGCTGTTTTTT. Supplemented by reference TRBV7-2 and TRBJ2-2, the full variable domain reads GAGVSQSPSNKVTEKGKDVELRCDPISGHTALYWYRQSLGQGLEFLIYFQGNSAPDKSGLPSDRFSAERTGGSVSTLTIQRTQQEDSAVYLCASSLLSSGRYTGELFFGEGSRLTVL.